This is a list of T cell receptor beta chains from one sample in a study of blood T cells in healthy people across ages. TCRdb analysed the 5' RACE reads with MiXCR anew, one entry per CDR3 protein. The sample lists about 1.4 million distinct CDR3 sequences, approximately 60% occurring once. Sequenced: blood. Receptor source: a young man in good health. The CDR3 runs from the conserved cysteine through the conserved F or W. The order of the fields is clone size, J gene, D gene, V gene, CDR3 DNA, CDR3 protein. A D gene is named only where the DNA matches it firmly. Size is stated for part of the rows, as once, few or many counts, or as a class when the clone is expanded.

size: .
J: TRBJ1-2
D: .
V: TRBV6-5
DNA: TGTGCCAGCAGTAGGGACTCAGGACCCGATGGCTACACCTTC
CDR3: CASSRDSGPDGYTF

size: few
J: TRBJ2-6
D: .
V: TRBV14
DNA: TGTGCCAGCAGCCCCGGACAGTTCTCTGGGGCCAACGTCCTGACTTTC
CDR3: CASSPGQFSGANVLTF

size: .
J: TRBJ2-1
D: TRBD1
V: TRBV4-3
DNA: TGCGCCAGCAGCCAAGATCACGCAGGGGGCGCAATCGATGAGCAGTTCTTC
CDR3: CASSQDHAGGAIDEQFF

size: few
J: TRBJ2-3
D: .
V: TRBV27
DNA: TGTGCCAGCAGCCGACGTGGAAGGGCCCCCACAGATACGCAGTATTTT
CDR3: CASSRRGRAPTDTQYF

size: many
J: TRBJ2-7
D: TRBD1
V: TRBV5-6
DNA: TGTGCCAGCAGCTTGGGACAGGGTTTCTACGAGCAGTACTTC
CDR3: CASSLGQGFYEQYF

size: .
J: TRBJ1-1
D: .
V: TRBV29-1
DNA: TGCAGCGTTGAACCAGCGAACACTGAAGCTTTCTTT
CDR3: CSVEPANTEAFF

size: .
J: TRBJ1-5
D: TRBD1
V: TRBV6-1
DNA: TGTGCCAGCAGGGGGACAGGGACTCAGCCCCAGCATTTT
CDR3: CASRGTGTQPQHF

size: .
J: TRBJ2-5
D: .
V: TRBV20-1
DNA: TGCAGCCACCTCCGGGACGGAGAAGAGACCCAGTACTTC
CDR3: CSHLRDGEETQYF

size: .
J: TRBJ2-1
D: TRBD2
V: TRBV6-5
DNA: TGTGCCAGCAGTTACGCGACTAGCTGGGGTGAGCAGTTCTTC
CDR3: CASSYATSWGEQFF

size: .
J: TRBJ1-2
D: TRBD1
V: TRBV4-2
DNA: TGTGCCAGCAGCCAAGAGGGACAGAGCTTGGGCTACACCTTC
CDR3: CASSQEGQSLGYTF

size: few
J: TRBJ2-7
D: .
V: TRBV30
DNA: TGTGCCTGGAACTACGCAGGGATATCCTACGAGCAGTACTTC
CDR3: CAWNYAGISYEQYF

size: .
J: TRBJ1-4
D: .
V: TRBV4-3
DNA: TGCGCCAGCAGCCAAGATTACGGTTACAATGAAAAACTGTTTTTT
CDR3: CASSQDYGYNEKLFF

size: .
J: TRBJ2-7
D: .
V: TRBV2
DNA: TGTGCCAGCAGTGGAATAGGCGAGCAGTACTTC
CDR3: CASSGIGEQYF

size: .
J: TRBJ2-7
D: TRBD1
V: TRBV29-1
DNA: TGCAGCGTTGCGTTCGGGGACAGGGTACTCTACGAGCAGTACTTC
CDR3: CSVAFGDRVLYEQYF

size: .
J: TRBJ2-3
D: .
V: TRBV7-9
DNA: TGTGCCAGCAGCTTAGCGGGGTTTGGGTTCCAGTATTTT
CDR3: CASSLAGFGFQYF

size: .
J: TRBJ2-5
D: .
V: TRBV4-1
DNA: TGCGCCAGCAGCCAAGGTGCCATTGGGGCCCAGTACTTC
CDR3: CASSQGAIGAQYF

size: .
J: TRBJ1-1
D: TRBD1
V: TRBV28
DNA: TGTGCCAGCAGTCCGCGCCCCGGGACAGGGGAAGCTTTCTTT
CDR3: CASSPRPGTGEAFF

size: .
J: TRBJ2-5
D: .
V: TRBV6-2/TRBV6-3
DNA: TGTGCCAGCAGTAACGACGCTCCCAGGGAGACCCAGTACTTC
CDR3: CASSNDAPRETQYF

size: few
J: TRBJ2-1
D: TRBD2
V: TRBV29-1
DNA: TGCAGCGGTACCGGGACTAGCGGTCGAGGGGCATACAATGAGCAGTTCTTC
CDR3: CSGTGTSGRGAYNEQFF

size: few
J: TRBJ2-7
D: TRBD2
V: TRBV7-2
DNA: TGTGCCAGCAGCGGGAGACTAGCGGGAGTTTACCAGGGTTTCGCTTACGAGCAGTACTTC
CDR3: CASSGRLAGVYQGFAYEQYF

size: .
J: TRBJ2-7
D: .
V: TRBV12-3/TRBV12-4
DNA: TGTGCCAGCAGTGTCAAACAGGGCTACGAGCAGTACTTC
CDR3: CASSVKQGYEQYF

size: .
J: TRBJ1-1
D: TRBD1
V: TRBV25-1
DNA: TGTGCCAGCATCCCGACAGGGGCCACTGAAGCTTTCTTT
CDR3: CASIPTGATEAFF

size: .
J: TRBJ1-2
D: .
V: TRBV3-1
DNA: TGTGCCAGCACCGACGGCCTCTATGGCTACACCTTC
CDR3: CASTDGLYGYTF

size: .
J: TRBJ2-7
D: TRBD2
V: TRBV7-9
DNA: TGTGCCAGCAGCTTATCCGGTGGGCCGGGAGGCGAGCAGTACTTC
CDR3: CASSLSGGPGGEQYF

size: .
J: TRBJ2-1
D: TRBD2
V: TRBV29-1
DNA: TGCAGCGTCCTTAGCGGGAGGGACTATGAGCAGTTCTTC
CDR3: CSVLSGRDYEQFF

size: .
J: TRBJ2-7
D: .
V: TRBV27
DNA: TGTGCCAGCAGCCCGACGGGCTTCGTCGACGAGCAGTACTTC
CDR3: CASSPTGFVDEQYF

size: few
J: TRBJ1-5
D: .
V: TRBV28
DNA: TGTGCCAGCTCAACAGGGAATAGCAATCAGCCCCAGCATTTT
CDR3: CASSTGNSNQPQHF

size: .
J: TRBJ2-1
D: TRBD2
V: TRBV20-1
DNA: TGCAGTGCTCTTAGCGGGGACTACAATAAGCGGTTCTTC
CDR3: CSALSGDYNKRFF

size: few
J: TRBJ2-1
D: .
V: TRBV6-2/TRBV6-3
DNA: TGTGCCAGCAGTATGGCCCTAGCCCCTTTCTCCTACAATGAGCAGTTCTTC
CDR3: CASSMALAPFSYNEQFF

size: .
J: TRBJ2-1
D: TRBD2
V: TRBV7-8
DNA: TGTGCCAGCAGCCCTTGGACTAGCGGGGGCTACGAGCAGTTCTTC
CDR3: CASSPWTSGGYEQFF

size: .
J: TRBJ2-4
D: .
V: TRBV5-1
DNA: TGCGCCAGCAGCTTGGGACAGGAGATAAACATTCAGTACTTC
CDR3: CASSLGQEINIQYF

size: .
J: TRBJ1-2
D: .
V: TRBV10-3
DNA: TGTGCCCATTCGTGGGGCGACGGCTACACCTTC
CDR3: CAHSWGDGYTF

size: .
J: TRBJ2-5
D: TRBD2
V: TRBV7-9
DNA: TGTGCCAGCAGAAAAGGACTAGCGGGAGGCCCACAAGAGACCCAGTACTTC
CDR3: CASRKGLAGGPQETQYF

size: .
J: TRBJ2-4
D: .
V: TRBV20-1
DNA: TGCAGTGCTAGAGAGGGGACTCTAGCCAAAAACATTCAGTACTTC
CDR3: CSAREGTLAKNIQYF

size: .
J: TRBJ2-3
D: TRBD2
V: TRBV12-3/TRBV12-4
DNA: TGTGCCAGCAGTGATGCGGGGGGAGAAGGTACGCAGTATTTT
CDR3: CASSDAGGEGTQYF

size: .
J: TRBJ1-5
D: .
V: TRBV6-2/TRBV6-3
DNA: TGTGCCAGCAGTTCTCGCGGCCTTGGCAATCAGCCCCAGCATTTT
CDR3: CASSSRGLGNQPQHF

size: once
J: TRBJ2-7
D: .
V: TRBV28
DNA: TGTGCCAGCGTCGCTGGGAAGGGAGGCTACGAGCAGTACTTC
CDR3: CASVAGKGGYEQYF

size: .
J: TRBJ2-2
D: TRBD1
V: TRBV2
DNA: TGTGCCAGCAGAGAGGACAGGGACACCGGGGAGCTGTTTTTT
CDR3: CASREDRDTGELFF

size: .
J: TRBJ2-1
D: TRBD1
V: TRBV7-9
DNA: TGTGCCAGCAGTCATAGAGGGGGACAGGGGCACAATGAGCAGTTCTTC
CDR3: CASSHRGGQGHNEQFF

size: .
J: TRBJ2-3
D: .
V: TRBV5-1
DNA: TGCGCCAGCAGCTTGGCCCCGCGGGATACGCAGTATTTT
CDR3: CASSLAPRDTQYF

size: .
J: TRBJ2-3
D: TRBD1
V: TRBV27
DNA: TGTGCCAGCAGTTTTCTCACCGGACAGGGGAGGGATACGCAGTATTTT
CDR3: CASSFLTGQGRDTQYF

size: few
J: TRBJ1-2
D: TRBD1
V: TRBV20-1
DNA: TGCAGTGCTAGAGTCGGCAGGGGGACCTATGGCTACACCTTC
CDR3: CSARVGRGTYGYTF